This T cell receptor (beta chain) was captured by sequencing in a study of blood T cell repertoires in COVID-19. At the level of the study: Material from acute and convalescent COVID-19 was sourced from the United States, Italy and Spain. Sources were T cells, B-cell-depleted T cells, or PBMCs; the material itself was cDNA or gDNA.

The CDR3 contains 17 residues. Germline CDR1 is LNHDA and CDR2 is SQIVND (reference sequence). Unmatched junction bases numbered 5, after V lost 1 base and J lost 5 bases. Original analysis: Reference gene primers were amplified, and this amplification served to estimate nucleated cell counts. Profiled with immunoSEQ multiplex PCR; TCRdb holds only in-frame clones, not every one. From that table come the V and J calls and clone size; the DNA was used to work out D and trimming. Of 170,000 or so clones listed, roughly 84% were seen once; the top ten hold about 14%. The chain combines TRBV19 with TRBJ2-3; 14 bases match TRBD2. The specimen sequenced was peripheral blood. The clonotype originates from a young man with active or convalescent COVID-19. The CDR3 region is CASSIVGLAGGVDTQYF. DNA for the CDR3: TGTGCCAGTAGTATAGTTGGACTAGCGGGAGGTGTAGATACGCAGTATTTT.